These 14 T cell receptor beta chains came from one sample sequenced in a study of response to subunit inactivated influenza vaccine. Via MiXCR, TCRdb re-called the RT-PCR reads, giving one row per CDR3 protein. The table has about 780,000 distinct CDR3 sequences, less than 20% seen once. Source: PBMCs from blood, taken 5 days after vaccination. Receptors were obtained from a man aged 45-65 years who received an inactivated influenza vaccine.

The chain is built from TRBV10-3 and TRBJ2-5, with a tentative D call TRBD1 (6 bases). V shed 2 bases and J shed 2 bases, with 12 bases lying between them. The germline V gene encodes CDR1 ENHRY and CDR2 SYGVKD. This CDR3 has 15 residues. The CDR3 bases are TGTGCCATCAGTGAGGGCCCCGGACAGCAAGAGACCCAGTACTTC. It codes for CAISEGPGQQETQYF.

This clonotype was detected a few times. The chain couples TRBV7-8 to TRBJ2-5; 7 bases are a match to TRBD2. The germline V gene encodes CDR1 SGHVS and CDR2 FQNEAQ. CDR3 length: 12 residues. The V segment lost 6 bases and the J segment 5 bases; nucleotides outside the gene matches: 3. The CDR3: CASSGREETQYF. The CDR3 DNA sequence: TGTGCCAGCAGTGGGAGGGAGGAGACCCAGTACTTC.

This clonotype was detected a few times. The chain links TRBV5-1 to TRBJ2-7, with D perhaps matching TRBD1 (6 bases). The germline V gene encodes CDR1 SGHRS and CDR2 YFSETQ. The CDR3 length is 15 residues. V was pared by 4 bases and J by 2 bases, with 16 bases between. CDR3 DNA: TGCGCCAGCAGCACGAAACAGGGTACCCCCTACGAGCAGTACTTC. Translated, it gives CASSTKQGTPYEQYF. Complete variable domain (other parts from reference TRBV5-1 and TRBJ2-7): KAGVTQTPRYLIKTRGQQVTLSCSPISGHRSVSWYQQTPGQGLQFLFEYFSETQRNKGNFPGRFSGRQFSNSRSEMNVSTLELGDSALYLCASSTKQGTPYEQYFGPGTRLTVT.

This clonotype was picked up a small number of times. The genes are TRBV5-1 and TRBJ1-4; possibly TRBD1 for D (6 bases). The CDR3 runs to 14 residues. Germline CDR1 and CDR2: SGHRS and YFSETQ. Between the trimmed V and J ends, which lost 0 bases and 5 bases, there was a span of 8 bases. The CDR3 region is CASSLDGGNEKLFF. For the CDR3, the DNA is TGCGCCAGCAGCTTGGACGGGGGCAATGAAAAACTGTTTTTT.

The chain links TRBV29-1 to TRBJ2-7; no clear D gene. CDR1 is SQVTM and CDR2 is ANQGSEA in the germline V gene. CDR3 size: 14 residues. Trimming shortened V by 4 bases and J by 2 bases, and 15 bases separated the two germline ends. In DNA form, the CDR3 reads TGCAGCGTTGTGGTGAGGAGTCAAGCCTACGAGCAGTACTTC. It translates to CSVVVRSQAYEQYF.

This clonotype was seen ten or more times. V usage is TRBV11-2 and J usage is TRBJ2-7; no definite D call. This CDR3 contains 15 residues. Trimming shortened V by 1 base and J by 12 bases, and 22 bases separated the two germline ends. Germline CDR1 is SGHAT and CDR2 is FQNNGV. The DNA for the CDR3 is TGTGCCAGCAGCTTAGTGAGTCGGTGGGTTCTACCGGTGTACTTC. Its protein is CASSLVSRWVLPVYF. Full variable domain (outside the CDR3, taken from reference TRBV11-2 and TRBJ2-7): EAGVAQSPRYKIIEKRQSVAFWCNPISGHATLYWYQQILGQGPKLLIQFQNNGVVDDSQLPKDRFSAERLKGVDSTLKIQPAKLEDSAVYLCASSLVSRWVLPVYFGPGTRLTVT.

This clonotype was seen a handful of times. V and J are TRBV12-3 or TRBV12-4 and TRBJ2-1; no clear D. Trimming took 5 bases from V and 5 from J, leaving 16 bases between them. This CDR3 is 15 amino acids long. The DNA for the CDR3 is TGTGCCAGCAGTGTCGAGGCTGGGTTCCACAATGAGCAGTTCTTC. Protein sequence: CASSVEAGFHNEQFF.

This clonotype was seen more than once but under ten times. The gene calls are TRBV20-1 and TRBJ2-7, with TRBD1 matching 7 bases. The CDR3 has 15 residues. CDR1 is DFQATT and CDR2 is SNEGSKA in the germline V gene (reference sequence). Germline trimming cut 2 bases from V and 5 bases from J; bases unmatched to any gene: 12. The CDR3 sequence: CSARRGPGGLDEQYF. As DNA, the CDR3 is TGCAGTGCTAGAAGGGGGCCAGGGGGTCTCGACGAGCAGTACTTC.

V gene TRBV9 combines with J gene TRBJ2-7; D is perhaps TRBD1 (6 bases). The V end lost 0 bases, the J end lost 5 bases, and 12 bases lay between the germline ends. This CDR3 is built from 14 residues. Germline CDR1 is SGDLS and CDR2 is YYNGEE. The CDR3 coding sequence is TGTGCCAGCAGCGTAGTTGATAACAGGGACGAGCAGTACTTC. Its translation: CASSVVDNRDEQYF.

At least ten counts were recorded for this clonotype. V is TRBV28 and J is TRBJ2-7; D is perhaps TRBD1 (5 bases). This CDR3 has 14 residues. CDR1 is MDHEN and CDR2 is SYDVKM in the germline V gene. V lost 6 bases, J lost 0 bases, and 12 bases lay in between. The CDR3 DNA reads TGTGCCAGCAGAGGGGCAGGGAACTCCTACGAGCAGTACTTC. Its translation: CASRGAGNSYEQYF.

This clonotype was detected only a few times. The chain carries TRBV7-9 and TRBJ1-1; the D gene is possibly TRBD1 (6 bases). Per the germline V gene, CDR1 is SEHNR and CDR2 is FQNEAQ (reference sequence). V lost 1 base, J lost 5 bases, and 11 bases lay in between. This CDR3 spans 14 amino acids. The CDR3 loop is CASSLEGVRTEAFF. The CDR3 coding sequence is TGTGCCAGCAGCTTAGAGGGGGTGAGAACTGAAGCTTTCTTT.

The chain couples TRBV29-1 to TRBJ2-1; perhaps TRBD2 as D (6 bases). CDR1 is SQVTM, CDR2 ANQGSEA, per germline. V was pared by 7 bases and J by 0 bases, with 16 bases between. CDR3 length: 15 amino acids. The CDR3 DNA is TGCAGCGCCGGCGGGGCGCCTAGCTCCTACAATGAGCAGTTCTTC. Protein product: CSAGGAPSSYNEQFF.

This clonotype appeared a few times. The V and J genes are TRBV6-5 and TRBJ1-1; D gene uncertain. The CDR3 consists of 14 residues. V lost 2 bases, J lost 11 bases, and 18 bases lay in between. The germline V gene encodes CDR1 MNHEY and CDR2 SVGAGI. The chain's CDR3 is CASSYLAEPSEAFF. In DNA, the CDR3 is TGTGCCAGCAGTTACCTGGCAGAACCTTCGGAGGCTTTCTTT.

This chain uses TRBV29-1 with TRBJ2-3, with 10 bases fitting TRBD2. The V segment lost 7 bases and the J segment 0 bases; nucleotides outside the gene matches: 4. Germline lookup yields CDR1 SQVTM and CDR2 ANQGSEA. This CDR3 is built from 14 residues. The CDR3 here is CSAKAGGSTDTQYF. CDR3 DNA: TGCAGCGCAAAAGCGGGGGGGAGCACAGATACGCAGTATTTT.